This is a list of T cell receptor beta chains from one sample in a study of T-cell memory formation after mild COVID-19. In TCRdb, the 5' RACE reads were re-called with MiXCR into one record per CDR3 protein. Of 400,000 to 450,000 distinct CDR3 sequences listed, around 17% were seen once; the top ten hold approximately 21%. Sequenced material: PBMCs or a T cell subset sorted from them (not recorded which). These TCRs come from a man aged 18 to 35 who had mild COVID-19 (a few samples of this study predate the infection). Cell type and time point are not known. Each CDR3 is given with its conserved first and last residue.

V gene,CDR3 length,J gene,CDR3 protein
TRBV10-3,17,TRBJ1-6,CAISERASGTAPSPLHF
TRBV7-2,15,TRBJ2-5,CASSSTSGQYNEQYF
TRBV29-1,15,TRBJ2-1,CSVEDGGTSYNEQFF
TRBV6-5,13,TRBJ1-2,CASSQAGGYGYNF
TRBV9,14,TRBJ1-1,CASSVGTGVSVSFF
TRBV7-2,16,TRBJ2-3,CASGLAYWATTDTQYF
TRBV7-2,14,TRBJ2-1,CASSSQEGRSAQFF
TRBV19,14,TRBJ2-3,CASSSSVRTDTQYF
TRBV5-1,14,TRBJ2-7,CASSLGERPYEQYF
TRBV4-3,18,TRBJ2-7,CASSQEESRGDSSYEQYF
TRBV7-7,17,TRBJ2-2,CASSLAPTGRSTGELFF
TRBV5-1,12,TRBJ2-5,CASSPQGKTQYF
TRBV24-1,11,TRBJ1-1,CATSGSGVAFF
TRBV11-3,15,TRBJ2-7,CASTIPGQGALEQYF
TRBV4-2,14,TRBJ2-3,CASSQDLSGDTQYF
TRBV7-9,16,TRBJ2-7,CASSSPGRGQTYEQYF
TRBV20-1,14,TRBJ2-5,CSASFGRRQETQYF
TRBV7-2,12,TRBJ2-1,CASSFGRVEQFF
TRBV28,13,TRBJ2-1,CASRGGTYNEQFF
TRBV5-5,15,TRBJ1-3,CASSLGGDRRNTIYF
TRBV7-8,15,TRBJ2-7,CASSYLGGAGGEQYF
TRBV19,13,TRBJ1-5,CASTGSMVQPQHF
TRBV4-1,17,TRBJ2-7,CASSFRGVERSSYEQYF
TRBV11-2,13,TRBJ2-1,CASSQARHNEQFF